The 18 T cell receptor beta chains given below trace back to one sample, sequenced in a study of response to subunit inactivated influenza vaccine. From the RT-PCR reads, TCRdb called clonotypes with MiXCR, one entry per CDR3 protein. The sample has roughly 790,000 distinct CDR3 sequences, around 21% seen once. This sample comprised PBMCs from blood, obtained 4 to 6 days after vaccination. These receptors were obtained from a man in his forties or fifties who received an inactivated influenza vaccine.

This clonotype was observed many times. The chain is built from TRBV7-2 and TRBJ2-1; possible D gene TRBD1, 6 bases. The CDR3 loop spans 14 amino acids. Germline loops: CDR1 SGHTA, CDR2 FQGNSA. Trimming removed 3 bases at V and 8 bases at J, with 14 bases between. Written as DNA, the CDR3 is TGTGCCAGCAGCTTTTATTGGGGGCTGGATGAGCAGTTCTTC. It translates to CASSFYWGLDEQFF.

This clonotype was detected a few times. This chain uses TRBV2 with TRBJ1-5; D gene uncertain. Trimming pared 0 bases from V and 4 bases from J, leaving 10 bases between. The CDR3 runs to 15 residues. Germline CDR1 is SNHLY and CDR2 is FYNNEI. In DNA form, the CDR3 reads TGTGCCAGCAGTGAAGCGAGGCGGGGAAATCAGCCCCAGCATTTT. It encodes CASSEARRGNQPQHF.

CDR3 bases: TGCAGCGTTGCGACCGGGACTAGCGGGAGAGAGACCCAGTACTTC. Its translation is CSVATGTSGRETQYF. The chain employs TRBV29-1 and TRBJ2-5, with 14 bases identical to TRBD2. J gave up 4 bases and V 4 bases, and 5 bases lay outside the gene matches. The germline CDR1 and CDR2 sequences are SQVTM and ANQGSEA. There are 15 residues in the CDR3.

The rearrangement uses TRBV20-1 and TRBJ2-7; 7 nucleotides match TRBD2. Germline V gene lookup returns CDR1 DFQATT and CDR2 SNEGSKA (reference sequence). The CDR3 is 13 residues long. V shed 2 bases and J 6 bases; nucleotides not matched to a gene: 7. This CDR3 reads CSARPTSSLEQYF. DNA of the CDR3: TGCAGTGCTAGACCGACTAGCTCCCTCGAGCAGTACTTC.

This clonotype has a handful of counts. The genes are TRBV20-1 and TRBJ2-6; D perhaps matches TRBD2 (6 bases). The germline V and J ends were trimmed by 3 bases and 2 bases, with 8 bases remaining between them. This CDR3 contains 14 residues. Germline loops: CDR1 DFQATT, CDR2 SNEGSKA (reference sequence). CDR3: CSAREGTGANVLTF. The DNA of the CDR3 is TGCAGTGCTAGGGAGGGTACTGGGGCCAACGTCCTGACTTTC.

The chain couples TRBV2 to TRBJ2-3; 9 bases fit TRBD2. Germline V gene lookup returns CDR1 SNHLY and CDR2 FYNNEI. The CDR3 covers 16 residues. J gave up 0 bases and V 6 bases, and 7 bases lay outside the gene matches. CDR3 in amino acids: CASRAWTSDSTDTQYF. The DNA of the CDR3 is TGTGCCAGCAGGGCATGGACTAGCGACAGCACAGATACGCAGTATTTT.

This clonotype has more than one count but fewer than ten. V gene TRBV12-3 or TRBV12-4 combines with J gene TRBJ1-4, with D uncertain. Trimming left V 6 bases short and J 4 bases short, with 15 bases between. The CDR3 has 15 amino acids. The CDR3 sequence is CASSSLDGYNEKLFF. In nucleotides, the CDR3 is TGTGCCAGCAGCTCCCTGGACGGTTATAATGAAAAACTGTTTTTT.

This clonotype occurred a few times. The V call is TRBV15, the J call TRBJ1-2; D perhaps matches TRBD1 (5 bases). Germline CDR1 reads LNHNV; CDR2 reads YYDKDF (reference sequence). Between the trimmed V and J ends, which lost 0 bases and 0 bases, there was a span of 14 bases. This CDR3 has 17 amino acids. CDR3 sequence (DNA): TGTGCCACCAGCAGAGATCGAGACAGTCGAGCTAACTATGGCTACACCTTC. Its protein is CATSRDRDSRANYGYTF.

V is TRBV10-3 and J is TRBJ2-7, with a possible D match to TRBD1 (6 bases). V lost 9 bases to trimming and J lost 0 bases, with 12 bases between them. Germline V gene data show CDR1 as ENHRY and CDR2 as SYGVKD. The CDR3 contains 13 residues. In DNA form, the CDR3 reads TGTGCCATTTCGACAGGAAGCTCCTACGAGCAGTACTTC. It specifies CAISTGSSYEQYF.

The table lists this clonotype with many counts. The gene calls are TRBV25-1 and TRBJ1-5, with TRBD1 matching over 9 bases. CDR1 and CDR2 from the germline V gene are MGHDK and SYGVNS. The junction had 4 bases not matched to a gene; V was cut back by 3 bases and J by 4 bases. CDR3 length: 15 residues. The chain's CDR3 is CASSESTGGNQPQHF. For the CDR3, the DNA is TGTGCCAGCAGTGAGTCGACAGGGGGAAATCAGCCCCAGCATTTT.

This sequence joins TRBV5-1 and TRBJ2-7; perhaps TRBD2 as D (6 bases). Trimming shortened V by 0 bases and J by 0 bases, and 13 bases separated the two germline ends. Looked up from germline, CDR1 is SGHRS and CDR2 is YFSETQ. This CDR3 has 16 residues. The CDR3 is CASSLGPGVSSYEQYF. CDR3 DNA: TGCGCCAGCAGCTTGGGTCCGGGAGTGAGCTCCTACGAGCAGTACTTC.

A few counts support this clonotype. This sequence joins TRBV20-1 and TRBJ2-5, with D possibly being TRBD1 (6 bases). Per the germline V gene, CDR1 is DFQATT and CDR2 is SNEGSKA (reference sequence). The CDR3 consists of 13 residues. The V end was cut by 6 bases, the J end by 7 bases, with 18 bases between. The CDR3 loop reads CSARDSPRGTQYF. The DNA of the CDR3 is TGCAGTGCCCGGGATTCACCCAGGGGGACCCAGTACTTC.

The chain recombines TRBV5-1 with TRBJ1-1, with D uncertain. CDR1 and CDR2 (germline): SGHRS, YFSETQ. V shed 3 bases and J shed 1 base, with 13 bases lying between them. The CDR3 loop spans 15 amino acids. CDR3 in amino acids: CASSSGQTRNTEAFF. For the CDR3, the DNA is TGCGCCAGCAGCTCGGGCCAGACCCGGAACACTGAAGCTTTCTTT.

J is TRBJ1-1 and V is TRBV7-2; D might be TRBD1 (5 bases). The germline CDR1 and CDR2 sequences are SGHTA and FQGNSA. V lost 6 bases and J 6 bases, leaving 14 bases between the germline ends. The CDR3 loop spans 13 amino acids. The DNA of the CDR3 is TGTGCCAGCAGATGGACGGTGGGGGCTGAAGCTTTCTTT. It codes for CASRWTVGAEAFF.

There are a few counts of this clonotype. The CDR3 nucleotides read TGCAGTGCCCGGACACTCCAAGAGACCCAGTACTTC. Protein product: CSARTLQETQYF. The chain joins TRBV20-1 to TRBJ2-5, with D possibly TRBD1 on 5 matching bases. The CDR3 has 12 residues. The germline V gene encodes CDR1 DFQATT and CDR2 SNEGSKA (reference sequence). V lost 6 bases, J lost 1 base, and 9 bases lay in between.

This clonotype appeared a few times. The junction shows a germline mismatch at one end, possibly a read error. The chain is built from TRBV20-1 and TRBJ2-2; D gene ambiguous. The CDR3 contains 13 residues. Germline V gives CDR1 DFQATT, CDR2 SNEGSKA (reference sequence). CDR3 coding DNA: TGCAGTGCTAGAGGACATATCACCGGTGAGCTGTTTTTT. As protein: CSARGHITGELFF.

The sample holds many counts of this clonotype. J is TRBJ2-2 and V is TRBV6-5; D is uncertain. The V and J ends lost 3 bases and 6 bases respectively, with 5 bases between them. CDR1 and CDR2 (germline): MNHEY, SVGAGI. The CDR3 has 12 residues. The DNA of the CDR3 is TGTGCCAGCAGTTATGGCGCCGGGGAGCTGTTTTTT. It translates to CASSYGAGELFF.

This clonotype was recorded many times. V is TRBV6-1 and J is TRBJ1-5, with TRBD1 as a possible D gene (5 bases). The CDR3 has 18 amino acids. Germline loops: CDR1 MNHNS, CDR2 SASEGT. Trimming pared 1 base from V and 3 bases from J, leaving 19 bases between. CDR3 DNA sequence: TGTGCCAGCAGTGAAGACAGGAAATCGTCGCTTAACAATCAGCCCCAGCATTTT. Encoded protein: CASSEDRKSSLNNQPQHF.